The sequence of this T cell receptor (beta chain) was determined in a study of CD8+ T cells in alopecia areata. CDR1 is LNHDA and CDR2 is SQIVND in the germline V gene (reference sequence). Trimming stripped 8 bases from V and 4 bases from J, with 9 bases between. The CDR3 contains 11 residues. Sampling of alopecia areata patients yielded lesional scalp punch biopsies as well as peripheral blood. The sequencing template was cDNA reverse transcribed from extracted RNA. Here immunoSEQ multiplex PCR was the method, and the copy in TCRdb shows in-frame clones only, minus some. The sample lists more than 75,000 clones, about two fifths seen once, with 1% to 1.5% in the top ten.

The receptor was isolated from a human donor with alopecia areata. The rearrangement uses TRBV19 and TRBJ2-7; no reliable D call. Sequencing was performed on CD4+ T cells sorted from blood. CDR3 region: CASATGYEQYF. The CDR3 DNA follows: TGTGCCAGTGCTACGGGTTACGAGCAGTACTTC.